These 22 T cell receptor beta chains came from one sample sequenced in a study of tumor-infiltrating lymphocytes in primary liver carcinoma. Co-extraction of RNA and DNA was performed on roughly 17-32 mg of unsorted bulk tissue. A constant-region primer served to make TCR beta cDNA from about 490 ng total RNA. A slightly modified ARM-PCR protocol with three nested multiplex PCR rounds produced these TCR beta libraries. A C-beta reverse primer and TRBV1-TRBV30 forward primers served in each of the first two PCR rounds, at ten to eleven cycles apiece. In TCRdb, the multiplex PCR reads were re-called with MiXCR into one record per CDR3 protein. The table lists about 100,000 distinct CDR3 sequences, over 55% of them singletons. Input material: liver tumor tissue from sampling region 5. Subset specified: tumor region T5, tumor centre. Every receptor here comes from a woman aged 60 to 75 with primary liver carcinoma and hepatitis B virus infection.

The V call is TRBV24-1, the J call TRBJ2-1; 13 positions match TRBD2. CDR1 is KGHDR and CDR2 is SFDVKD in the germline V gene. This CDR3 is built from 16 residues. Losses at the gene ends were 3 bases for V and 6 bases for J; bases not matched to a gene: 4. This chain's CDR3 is CATSDRTSGSPNEQFF. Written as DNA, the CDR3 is TGTGCCACCAGTGATAGGACTAGCGGGAGCCCCAATGAGCAGTTCTTC.

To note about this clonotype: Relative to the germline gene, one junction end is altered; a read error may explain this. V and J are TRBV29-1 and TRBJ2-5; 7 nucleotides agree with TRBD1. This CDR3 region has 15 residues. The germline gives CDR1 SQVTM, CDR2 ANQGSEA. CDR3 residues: CSVGGPTGDHETQYF. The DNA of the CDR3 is TGCAGCGTTGGAGGTCCAACAGGGGACCATGAGACCCAGTACTTC.

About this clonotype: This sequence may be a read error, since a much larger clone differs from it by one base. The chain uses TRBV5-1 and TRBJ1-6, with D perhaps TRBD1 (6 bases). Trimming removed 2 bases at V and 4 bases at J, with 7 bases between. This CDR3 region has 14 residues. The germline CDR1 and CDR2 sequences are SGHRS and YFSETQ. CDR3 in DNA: TGCGCCAGCAGCTTAGGACAGTATAATTCACCCCTCCACTTT. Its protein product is CASSLGQYNSPLHF.

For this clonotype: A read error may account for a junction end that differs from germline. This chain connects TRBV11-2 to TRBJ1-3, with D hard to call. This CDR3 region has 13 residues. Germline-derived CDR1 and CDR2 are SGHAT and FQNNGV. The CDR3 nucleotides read TGTGCCAGCAGCTTCCCCGGCGAAAACACCACATATTTT. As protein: CASSFPGENTTYF.

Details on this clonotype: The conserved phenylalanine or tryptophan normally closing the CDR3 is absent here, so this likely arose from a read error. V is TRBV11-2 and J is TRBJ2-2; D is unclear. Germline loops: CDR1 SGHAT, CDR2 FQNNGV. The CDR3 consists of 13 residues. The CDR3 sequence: CASGLDMTGELFS. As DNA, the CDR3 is TGTGCCAGCGGCTTAGATATGACTGGGGAGCTGTTTTCT.

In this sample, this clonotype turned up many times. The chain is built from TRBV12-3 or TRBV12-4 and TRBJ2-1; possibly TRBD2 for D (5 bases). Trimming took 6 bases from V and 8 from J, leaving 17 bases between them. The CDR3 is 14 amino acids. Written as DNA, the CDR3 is TGTGCCAGCAGCCCGAGGACTGAAGGCGATGAGCAGTTCTTC. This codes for CASSPRTEGDEQFF.

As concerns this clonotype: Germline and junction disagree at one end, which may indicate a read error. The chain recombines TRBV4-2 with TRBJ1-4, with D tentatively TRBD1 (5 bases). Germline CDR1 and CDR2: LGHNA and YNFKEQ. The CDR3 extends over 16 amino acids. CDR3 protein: CDSNQDGWRDNEKLFF. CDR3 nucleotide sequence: TGTGACAGCAACCAAGATGGGTGGAGGGACAATGAAAAACTGTTTTTT.

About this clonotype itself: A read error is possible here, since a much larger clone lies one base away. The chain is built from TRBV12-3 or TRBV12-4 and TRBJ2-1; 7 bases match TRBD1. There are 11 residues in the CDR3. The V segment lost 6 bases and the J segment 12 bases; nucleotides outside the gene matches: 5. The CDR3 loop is CASRVRGRQFF. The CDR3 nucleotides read TGTGCCAGCAGAGTCAGGGGGAGGCAGTTCTTC.

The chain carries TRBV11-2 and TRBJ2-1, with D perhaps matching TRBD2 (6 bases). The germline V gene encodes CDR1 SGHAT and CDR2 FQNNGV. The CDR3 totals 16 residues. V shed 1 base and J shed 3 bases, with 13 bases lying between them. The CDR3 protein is CASSLGLLANYNEQFF. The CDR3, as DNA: TGTGCCAGCAGCTTAGGTCTTCTAGCGAACTACAATGAGCAGTTCTTC.

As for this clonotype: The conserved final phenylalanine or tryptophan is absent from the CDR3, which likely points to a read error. CDR3 protein: CASSLHGNRNEQFL. DNA of the CDR3: TGTGCCAGCAGCTTACATGGGAATCGCAATGAGCAGTTCCTC. The chain employs TRBV11-2 and TRBJ2-1, with D unresolved. This CDR3 has 14 amino acids. Trimming cost V 2 bases and J 6 bases, with 11 bases left between them. Germline V gives CDR1 SGHAT, CDR2 FQNNGV.

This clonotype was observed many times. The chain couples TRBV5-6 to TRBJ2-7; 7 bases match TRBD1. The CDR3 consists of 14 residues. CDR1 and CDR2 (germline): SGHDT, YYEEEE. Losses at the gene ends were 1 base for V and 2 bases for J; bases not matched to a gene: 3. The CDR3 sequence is CASSLFTGAYEQYF. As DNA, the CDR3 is TGTGCCAGCAGCTTGTTTACAGGGGCCTACGAGCAGTACTTC.

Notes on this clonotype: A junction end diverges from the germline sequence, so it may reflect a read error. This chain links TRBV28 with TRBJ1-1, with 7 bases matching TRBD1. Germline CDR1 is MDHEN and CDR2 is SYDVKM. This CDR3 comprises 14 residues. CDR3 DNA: TGTGCCAGCAGTTTAAAACGACAGGGCTTAAGAGCTTACTTT. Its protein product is CASSLKRQGLRAYF.

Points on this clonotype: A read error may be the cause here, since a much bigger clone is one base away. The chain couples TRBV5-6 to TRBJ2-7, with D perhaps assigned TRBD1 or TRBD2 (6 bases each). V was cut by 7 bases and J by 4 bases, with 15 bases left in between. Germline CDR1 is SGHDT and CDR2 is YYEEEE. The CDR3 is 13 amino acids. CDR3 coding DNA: TGTGCCAGCCGTAAACAGGGACTGTACGAGCAGTACTTC. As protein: CASRKQGLYEQYF.

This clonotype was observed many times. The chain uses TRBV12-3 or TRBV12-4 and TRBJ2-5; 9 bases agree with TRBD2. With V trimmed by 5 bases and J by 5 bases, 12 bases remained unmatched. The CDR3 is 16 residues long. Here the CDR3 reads CASSPMAGGPRETQYF. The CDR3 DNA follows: TGTGCCAGCAGTCCAATGGCGGGAGGGCCGAGGGAGACCCAGTACTTC.

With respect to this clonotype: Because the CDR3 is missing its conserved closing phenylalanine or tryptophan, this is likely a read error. The CDR3 DNA reads as TGCAGCGTAGGGGGACTAGTGAACACCGAGGAGCTGTTTCTT. It translates to CSVGGLVNTEELFL. The chain uses TRBV29-1 and TRBJ2-2; 8 nucleotides match TRBD2. The CDR3 has 14 amino acids. CDR1 and CDR2 (germline): SQVTM, ANQGSEA.

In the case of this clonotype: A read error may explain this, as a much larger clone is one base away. Here the CDR3 reads CASSQPFGGPRFPNTPLHF. In DNA, the CDR3 is TGTGCCAGCAGCCAGCCCTTCGGGGGGCCGAGGTTCCCGAATACACCCCTCCACTTT. The J gene is TRBJ1-6, the V gene TRBV14; D may be TRBD1 (6 bases). The CDR3 is 19 amino acids. V lost 3 bases, J lost 11 bases, and 29 bases lay in between. Germline V CDR1 and CDR2: SGHDN, FVKESK.

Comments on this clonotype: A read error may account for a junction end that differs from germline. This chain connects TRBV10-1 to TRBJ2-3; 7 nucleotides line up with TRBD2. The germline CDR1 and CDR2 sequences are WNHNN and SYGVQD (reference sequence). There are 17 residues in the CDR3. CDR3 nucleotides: TGCGTCAGCAGTGAAGAAAGTGCGGGAGTCCTCACGAATACGCAGTATTTT. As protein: CVSSEESAGVLTNTQYF.

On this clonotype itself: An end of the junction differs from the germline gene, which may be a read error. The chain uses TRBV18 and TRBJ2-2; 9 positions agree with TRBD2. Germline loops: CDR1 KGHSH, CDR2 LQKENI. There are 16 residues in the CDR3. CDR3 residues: CTSSTPSGANTGELFF. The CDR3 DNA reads TGTACCAGCTCAACACCTAGCGGGGCGAACACCGGGGAGCTGTTTTTT.

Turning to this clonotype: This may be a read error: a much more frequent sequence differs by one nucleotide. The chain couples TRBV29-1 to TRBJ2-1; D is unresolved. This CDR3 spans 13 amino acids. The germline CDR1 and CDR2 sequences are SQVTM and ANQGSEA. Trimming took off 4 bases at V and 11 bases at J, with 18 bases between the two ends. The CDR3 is CSVANRRVGKQFF. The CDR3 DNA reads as TGCAGCGTTGCGAATAGAAGGGTCGGTAAGCAGTTCTTC.

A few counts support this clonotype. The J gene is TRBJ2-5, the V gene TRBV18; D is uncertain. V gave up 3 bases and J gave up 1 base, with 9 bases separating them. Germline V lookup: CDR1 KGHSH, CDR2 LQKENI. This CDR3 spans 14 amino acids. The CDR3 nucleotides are TGTGCCAGCTCACCCCGACGCGGCCAAGAGACCCAGTACTTC. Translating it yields CASSPRRGQETQYF.

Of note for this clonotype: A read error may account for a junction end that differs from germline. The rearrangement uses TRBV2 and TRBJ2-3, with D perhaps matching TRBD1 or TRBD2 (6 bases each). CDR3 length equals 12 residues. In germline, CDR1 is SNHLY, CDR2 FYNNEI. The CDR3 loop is CASSTGADTQNF. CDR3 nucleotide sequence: TGTGCGAGCAGTACGGGGGCAGATACGCAGAATTTT.

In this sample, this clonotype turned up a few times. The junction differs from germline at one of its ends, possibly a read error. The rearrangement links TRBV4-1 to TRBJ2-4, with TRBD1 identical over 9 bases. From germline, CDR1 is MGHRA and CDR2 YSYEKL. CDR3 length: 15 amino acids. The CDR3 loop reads CASIQRQGQGAIQYF. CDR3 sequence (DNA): TGCGCCAGCATCCAACGCCAGGGACAGGGCGCCATTCAGTACTTC.